A single sample gave rise to the 27 T cell receptor beta chains below, sequenced in a study of cytomegalovirus exposure and HLA in healthy donors. Both 60 Vbeta primers and 13 Jbeta primers went into the PCR. Assay used: immunoSEQ multiplex PCR; TCRdb lists only in-frame clones, some missing. The sample has more than 100,000 clones, 60% to 80% seen once. The specimen was PBMCs. Receptors originate from a man aged 50 to 59 in good health and CMV-seropositive.

Remarks on this clone: The junction does not match germline at one end; this may be a read error. CDR3 DNA sequence: TGTGCCAGCAGCGGGCAAATGAGGACATTTTTT. It is translated as CASSGQMRTFF. The chain is built from TRBV5-6 and TRBJ1-1, with D possibly TRBD1 on 5 matching bases. The CDR3 spans 11 residues. The germline V gene has CDR1 SGHDT and CDR2 YYEEEE.

The rearrangement links TRBV29-1 to TRBJ1-1; D gene ambiguous. The V and J ends lost 5 bases and 7 bases respectively, with 20 bases between them. CDR3 size: 14 residues. Germline loops: CDR1 SQVTM, CDR2 ANQGSEA. DNA for the CDR3: TGCAGCGTTATTGTGAGGAGGTCTGGGAATGAAGCTTTCTTT. It specifies CSVIVRRSGNEAFF. Using reference TRBV29-1 and TRBJ1-1 for the parts outside the CDR3, the full variable domain is SAVISQKPSRDICQRGTSLTIQCQVDSQVTMMFWYRQQPGQSLTLIATANQGSEATYESGFVIDKFPISRPNLTFSTLTVSNMSPEDSSIYLCSVIVRRSGNEAFFGQGTRLTVV.

The CDR3 spells CASSSIAGVANEQFF. CDR3 in DNA: TGTGCCAGCAGCAGTATAGCGGGAGTGGCAAATGAGCAGTTCTTC. J is TRBJ2-1 and V is TRBV7-9; TRBD2 agrees at 9 bases. The CDR3 loop spans 15 amino acids. Trimming at V came to 5 bases and at J to 7 bases, leaving 9 bases not matched to a gene. Germline lookup yields CDR1 SEHNR and CDR2 FQNEAQ (reference sequence). Variable domain in full (rest from reference TRBV7-9 and TRBJ2-1): DTGVSQNPRHKITKRGQNVTFRCDPISEHNRLYWYRQTLGQGPEFLTYFQNEAQLEKSRLLSDRFSAERPKGSFSTLEIQRTEQGDSAMYLCASSSIAGVANEQFFGPGTRLTVL.

This clone came up a few times. The chain uses TRBV14 and TRBJ1-1, with D possibly TRBD1 on 6 matching bases. The V and J ends lost 6 bases and 5 bases respectively, with 7 bases between them. The CDR3 covers 11 residues. CDR1 and CDR2 from the germline V gene are SGHDN and FVKESK. DNA for the CDR3: TGTGCCAGCAGGCAGGGGACTGAAGCTTTCTTT. It specifies CASRQGTEAFF.

The chain combines TRBV19 with TRBJ2-1; D is possibly TRBD2 (6 bases). The CDR3 sequence is 16 residues long. V shed 4 bases and J shed 6 bases, with 19 bases lying between them. From germline, CDR1 is LNHDA and CDR2 SQIVND (reference sequence). The DNA for the CDR3 is TGTGCCAGTAGTACACCCCAGGGACTCGGGATCAATGAGCAGTTCTTC. This encodes CASSTPQGLGINEQFF. Drawing the rest from reference TRBV19 and TRBJ2-1, the complete variable domain is DGGITQSPKYLFRKEGQNVTLSCEQNLNHDAMYWYRQDPGQGLRLIYYSQIVNDFQKGDIAEGYSVSREKKESFPLTVTSAQKNPTAFYLCASSTPQGLGINEQFFGPGTRLTVL.

This chain links TRBV6-1 with TRBJ2-7; the D gene is possibly TRBD2 (5 bases). This CDR3 has 15 amino acids. V gave up 4 bases and J gave up 3 bases, with 16 bases separating them. Germline V gene lookup returns CDR1 MNHNS and CDR2 SASEGT. CDR3 loop: CASSGGITEVYEQYF. As DNA, the CDR3 is TGTGCCAGCAGTGGGGGAATAACGGAGGTCTACGAGCAGTACTTC.

This clone was seen a handful of times. V gene TRBV19 combines with J gene TRBJ1-5; 8 bases agree with TRBD1. The CDR3 length is 15 residues. V was pared by 2 bases and J by 7 bases, with 7 bases of the junction left unmatched. In germline, CDR1 is LNHDA, CDR2 SQIVND (reference sequence). CDR3 sequence reads: CASSILTGTGQPQHF. DNA of the CDR3: TGTGCCAGTAGTATACTGACAGGGACAGGACAGCCCCAGCATTTT.

This clone has a handful of counts. The chain couples TRBV11-2 to TRBJ2-5; TRBD1 is a possible D gene (5 bases). In germline, CDR1 is SGHAT, CDR2 FQNNGV. Trimming pared 0 bases from V and 2 bases from J, leaving 10 bases between. The CDR3 has 15 residues. CDR3 residues: CASSLDGAGQETQYF. In DNA form, the CDR3 reads TGTGCCAGCAGCTTAGATGGGGCAGGACAAGAGACCCAGTACTTC.

The J gene is TRBJ2-7, the V gene TRBV5-1; 10 bases line up with TRBD1. This CDR3 has 16 amino acids. Germline trimming cut 3 bases from V and 1 base from J; bases unmatched to any gene: 7. Germline-derived CDR1 and CDR2 are SGHRS and YFSETQ. CDR3: CASSSYPGQGSYEQYF. In nucleotides, the CDR3 is TGCGCCAGCAGCTCCTACCCGGGACAGGGGTCCTACGAGCAGTACTTC.

The gene calls are TRBV7-2 and TRBJ1-2; 7 bases line up with TRBD1. CDR3 size: 14 residues. With 2 bases clipped from V and 6 bases from J, the junction kept 6 bases outside the gene matches. Germline V gives CDR1 SGHTA, CDR2 FQGNSA. The CDR3 loop reads CASSLLTGEDGYTF. CDR3 nucleotide sequence: TGTGCCAGCAGCTTACTCACAGGGGAGGATGGCTACACCTTC.

The chain combines TRBV5-6 with TRBJ2-7, with D possibly matching TRBD2 (6 bases). The germline V gene encodes CDR1 SGHDT and CDR2 YYEEEE. The CDR3 runs 17 residues. Between the trimmed V and J ends, which lost 3 bases and 1 base, there was a span of 20 bases. This CDR3 is CASSSTEGRGPSYEQYF. The CDR3 nucleotides read TGTGCCAGCAGCTCCACGGAGGGTAGGGGACCATCCTACGAGCAGTACTTC.

V and J are TRBV5-1 and TRBJ2-7, with D possibly matching TRBD1 (5 bases). This CDR3 has 14 amino acids. Germline CDR1 and CDR2: SGHRS and YFSETQ. Trimming stripped 4 bases from V and 1 base from J, with 12 bases between. In nucleotides, the CDR3 is TGCGCCAGCAGCCCGATGACAGCATCCTACGAGCAGTACTTC. Protein sequence: CASSPMTASYEQYF.

The V and J genes are TRBV29-1 and TRBJ2-1; TRBD1 is a possible D gene (5 bases). The germline V gene has CDR1 SQVTM and CDR2 ANQGSEA. The CDR3 contains 15 residues. V was trimmed by 4 bases and J by 0 bases, leaving 13 bases between them. The CDR3 DNA sequence: TGCAGCGTTGGTTCAGGGTCCGGCTCCTACAATGAGCAGTTCTTC. Translation: CSVGSGSGSYNEQFF.

The CDR3 loop reads CASSESGVQADTQYF. CDR3 DNA: TGTGCCAGTAGTGAATCAGGGGTACAGGCAGATACGCAGTATTTT. V and J are TRBV19 and TRBJ2-3; possible D gene TRBD1, 6 bases. Trimming cost V 5 bases and J 4 bases, with 16 bases left between them. This CDR3 is 15 amino acids long. Per the germline V gene, CDR1 is LNHDA and CDR2 is SQIVND (reference sequence). Full variable domain (remainder filled in from reference TRBV19 and TRBJ2-3): DGGITQSPKYLFRKEGQNVTLSCEQNLNHDAMYWYRQDPGQGLRLIYYSQIVNDFQKGDIAEGYSVSREKKESFPLTVTSAQKNPTAFYLCASSESGVQADTQYFGPGTRLTVL.

This sequence joins TRBV15 and TRBJ2-7; 13 nucleotides match TRBD2. After removal of 6 bases from V and 5 bases from J, the junction contained 4 bases not matched to a gene. The CDR3 runs to 14 residues. Germline CDR1 reads LNHNV; CDR2 reads YYDKDF (reference sequence). This CDR3 is CATSTGTSGNEQYF. DNA of the CDR3: TGTGCCACCAGTACAGGGACTAGCGGGAACGAGCAGTACTTC.

This rearrangement joins TRBV9 to TRBJ2-7, with 7 bases aligning to TRBD2. CDR1 and CDR2 (germline): SGDLS, YYNGEE. V lost 1 base to trimming and J lost 5 bases; unmatched junction nucleotides: 3. This CDR3 has 13 residues. This CDR3 reads CASSVMGGNEQYF. The CDR3 bases are TGTGCCAGCAGCGTAATGGGAGGGAACGAGCAGTACTTC.

This chain uses TRBV6-1 with TRBJ1-2, with 7 positions matching TRBD1. Germline-derived CDR1 and CDR2 are MNHNS and SASEGT. This CDR3 contains 14 residues. The ends lost 3 bases at V and 4 bases at J; junction bases unmatched: 5. Written as DNA, the CDR3 is TGTGCCAGCAGTGACTACAGGGGTAGCTATGGCTACACCTTC. This encodes CASSDYRGSYGYTF.

The chain has TRBV7-7 and TRBJ2-1; D is undetermined. CDR1 is SSHAT and CDR2 is FNYEAQ in the germline V gene (reference sequence). V was shortened by 2 bases and J by 10 bases, with 12 bases between the two germline ends. The CDR3 consists of 13 residues. DNA for the CDR3: TGTGCCAGCAGCTTAAATCCTAGGAGCGAGCAGTTCTTC. Its protein is CASSLNPRSEQFF.

The chain recombines TRBV2 with TRBJ2-5; D might be TRBD1 (7 bases). Germline-derived CDR1 and CDR2 are SNHLY and FYNNEI. The CDR3 runs to 14 residues. Trimming pared 8 bases from V and 3 bases from J, leaving 16 bases between. CDR3: CASGGTEKEETQYF. In DNA form, the CDR3 reads TGTGCCAGCGGGGGGACAGAGAAAGAAGAGACCCAGTACTTC.

The rearrangement joins TRBV5-1 to TRBJ1-1; tentatively, D is TRBD1 (6 bases). The CDR3 length is 15 residues. The germline V and J ends were trimmed by 5 bases and 0 bases, with 14 bases remaining between them. Germline V CDR1 and CDR2: SGHRS, YFSETQ. The CDR3 here is CASRGPGQLNTEAFF. The CDR3 DNA reads as TGCGCCAGCAGGGGACCTGGACAGTTGAACACTGAAGCTTTCTTT. Full variable domain (missing parts from reference TRBV5-1 and TRBJ1-1): KAGVTQTPRYLIKTRGQQVTLSCSPISGHRSVSWYQQTPGQGLQFLFEYFSETQRNKGNFPGRFSGRQFSNSRSEMNVSTLELGDSALYLCASRGPGQLNTEAFFGQGTRLTVV.

To note about this clone: A read error may account for a junction end that differs from germline. V and J are TRBV7-9 and TRBJ2-6; perhaps TRBD1 as D (5 bases). Germline V gives CDR1 SEHNR, CDR2 FQNEAQ (reference sequence). There are 16 residues in the CDR3. The CDR3 nucleotides read TGTTCCAGCAGCTTCGACCAGGGTTCTGGAGCCAACGTCCTGACTTTC. It translates to CSSSFDQGSGANVLTF.

This chain uses TRBV5-1 with TRBJ2-7; D not certain. The CDR3 spans 13 residues. V lost 5 bases to trimming and J lost 0 bases, with 9 bases between them. CDR1 and CDR2 (germline): SGHRS, YFSETQ. This chain's CDR3 is CASRYSSSYEQYF. The CDR3, as DNA: TGCGCCAGCAGGTATTCCAGCTCCTACGAGCAGTACTTC.

This clone has more than one count but fewer than ten. V and J are TRBV19 and TRBJ2-7, with 12 bases aligning to TRBD1. The germline V gene has CDR1 LNHDA and CDR2 SQIVND (reference sequence). This CDR3 spans 15 amino acids. J was trimmed by 2 bases and V by 3 bases; bases with no gene match: 2. The CDR3 DNA reads TGTGCCAGTAGTATGGGACAGGGGGCTCCCTACGAGCAGTACTTC. Translating it yields CASSMGQGAPYEQYF.

In its sample, this clone was seen once. The V and J genes are TRBV7-9 and TRBJ1-5; D gene uncertain. V was clipped by 0 bases and J by 4 bases, with 7 bases between them. In germline, CDR1 is SEHNR, CDR2 FQNEAQ (reference sequence). The CDR3 is 14 residues long. The CDR3, as DNA: TGTGCCAGCAGCTTAGCTGGCAATAATCAGCCCCAGCATTTT. Translation gives CASSLAGNNQPQHF.

The rearrangement links TRBV7-2 to TRBJ2-5; unclear D gene. The V end lost 3 bases, the J end lost 7 bases, and 6 bases lay between the germline ends. This CDR3 is 11 amino acids long. From germline, CDR1 is SGHTA and CDR2 FQGNSA. In DNA, the CDR3 is TGTGCCAGCAGCTTTGAGGCGACCCAGTACTTC. Amino acids: CASSFEATQYF.

The V and J genes are TRBV5-1 and TRBJ2-1; maybe TRBD2 (6 bases). The CDR3 is 13 amino acids. Trimming pared 5 bases from V and 6 bases from J, leaving 12 bases between. Germline CDR1 reads SGHRS; CDR2 reads YFSETQ. In nucleotides, the CDR3 is TGCGCCAGCAGAGAAGGCGGGGTCAATGAGCAGTTCTTC. It yields the protein CASREGGVNEQFF.

This sequence joins TRBV11-2 and TRBJ1-2, with 11 nucleotides matching TRBD1. The trim removed 5 bases at V and 5 bases at J, leaving 16 bases unmatched. The germline V gene has CDR1 SGHAT and CDR2 FQNNGV. The length of the CDR3 is 18 residues. CDR3: CASSPRIPGQGDRYGYTF. The CDR3 DNA follows: TGTGCCAGCAGCCCCCGCATTCCGGGACAGGGGGATCGGTATGGCTACACCTTC.